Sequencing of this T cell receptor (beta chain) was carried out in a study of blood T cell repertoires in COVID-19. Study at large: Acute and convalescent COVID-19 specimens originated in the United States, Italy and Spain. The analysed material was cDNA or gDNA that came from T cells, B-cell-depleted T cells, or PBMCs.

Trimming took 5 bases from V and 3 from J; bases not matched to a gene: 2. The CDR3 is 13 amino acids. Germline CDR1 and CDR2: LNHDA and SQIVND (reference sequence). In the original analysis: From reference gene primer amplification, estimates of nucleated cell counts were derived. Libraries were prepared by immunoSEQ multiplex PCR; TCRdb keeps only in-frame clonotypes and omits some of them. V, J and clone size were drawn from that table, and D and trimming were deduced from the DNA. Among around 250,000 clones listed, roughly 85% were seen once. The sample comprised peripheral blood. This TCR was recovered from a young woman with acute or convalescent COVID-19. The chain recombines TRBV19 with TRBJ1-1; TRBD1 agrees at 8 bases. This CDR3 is CASSGQGDTEAFF. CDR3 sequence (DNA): TGTGCCAGTAGTGGACAGGGTGACACTGAAGCTTTCTTT.